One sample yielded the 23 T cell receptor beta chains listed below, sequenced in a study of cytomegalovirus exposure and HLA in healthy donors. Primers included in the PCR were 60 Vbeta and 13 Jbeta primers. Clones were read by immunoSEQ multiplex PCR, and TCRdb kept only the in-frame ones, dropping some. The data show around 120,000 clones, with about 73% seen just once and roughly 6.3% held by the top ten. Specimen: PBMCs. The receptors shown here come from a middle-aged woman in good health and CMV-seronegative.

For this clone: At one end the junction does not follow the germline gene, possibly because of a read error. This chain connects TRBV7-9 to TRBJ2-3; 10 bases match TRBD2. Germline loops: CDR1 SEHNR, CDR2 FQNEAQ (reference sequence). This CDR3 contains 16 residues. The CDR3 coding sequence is TGTTCCAGCAGCTTAGACGTAGCGGGAGGACCAGATACGCAGTATTTT. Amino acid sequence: CSSSLDVAGGPDTQYF.

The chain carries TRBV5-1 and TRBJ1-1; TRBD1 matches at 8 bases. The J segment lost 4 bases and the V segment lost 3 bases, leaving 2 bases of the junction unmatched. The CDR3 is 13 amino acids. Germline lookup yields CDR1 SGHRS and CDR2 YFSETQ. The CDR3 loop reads CASSSGQGTEAFF. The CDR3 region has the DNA TGCGCCAGCAGCTCCGGACAGGGCACTGAAGCTTTCTTT. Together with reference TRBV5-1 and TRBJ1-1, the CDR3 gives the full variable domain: KAGVTQTPRYLIKTRGQQVTLSCSPISGHRSVSWYQQTPGQGLQFLFEYFSETQRNKGNFPGRFSGRQFSNSRSEMNVSTLELGDSALYLCASSSGQGTEAFFGQGTRLTVV.

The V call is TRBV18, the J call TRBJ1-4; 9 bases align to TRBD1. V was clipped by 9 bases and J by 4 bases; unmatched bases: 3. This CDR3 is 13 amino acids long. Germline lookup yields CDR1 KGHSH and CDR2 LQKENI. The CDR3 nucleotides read TGTGCCAGTTCGGGACAGGGTAATGAAAAACTGTTTTTT. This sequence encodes CASSGQGNEKLFF.

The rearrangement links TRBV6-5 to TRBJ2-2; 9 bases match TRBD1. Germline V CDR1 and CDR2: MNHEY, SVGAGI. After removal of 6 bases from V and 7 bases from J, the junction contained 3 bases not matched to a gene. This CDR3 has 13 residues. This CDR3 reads CASSPDRGGELFF. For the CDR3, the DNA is TGTGCCAGCAGCCCGGACAGGGGCGGGGAGCTGTTTTTT.

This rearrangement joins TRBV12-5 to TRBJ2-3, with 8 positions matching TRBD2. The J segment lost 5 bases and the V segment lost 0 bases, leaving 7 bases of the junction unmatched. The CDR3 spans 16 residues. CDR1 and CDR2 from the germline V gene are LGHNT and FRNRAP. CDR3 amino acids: CASGLVTGGGGDTQYF. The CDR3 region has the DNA TGTGCTAGTGGTTTGGTAACGGGAGGGGGAGGAGATACGCAGTATTTT.

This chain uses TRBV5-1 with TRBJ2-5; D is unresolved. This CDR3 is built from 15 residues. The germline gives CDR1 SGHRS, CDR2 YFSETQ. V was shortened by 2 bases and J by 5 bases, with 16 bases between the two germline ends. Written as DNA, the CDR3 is TGCGCCAGCAGCTTTAATTTAGATAACGGGGAGACCCAGTACTTC. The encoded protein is CASSFNLDNGETQYF.

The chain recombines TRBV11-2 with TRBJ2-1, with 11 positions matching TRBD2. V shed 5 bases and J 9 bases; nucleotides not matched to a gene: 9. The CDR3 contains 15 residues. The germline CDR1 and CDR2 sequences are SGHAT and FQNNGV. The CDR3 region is CASSPWLAGGGEQFF. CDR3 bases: TGTGCCAGCAGCCCCTGGTTAGCGGGAGGGGGTGAGCAGTTCTTC.

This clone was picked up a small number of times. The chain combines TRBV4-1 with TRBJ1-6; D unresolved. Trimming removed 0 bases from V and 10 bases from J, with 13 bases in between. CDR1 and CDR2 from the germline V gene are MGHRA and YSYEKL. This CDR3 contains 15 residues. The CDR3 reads CASSQDRGRDSPLHF. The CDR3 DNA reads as TGCGCCAGCAGCCAAGATCGGGGAAGAGACTCACCCCTCCACTTT.

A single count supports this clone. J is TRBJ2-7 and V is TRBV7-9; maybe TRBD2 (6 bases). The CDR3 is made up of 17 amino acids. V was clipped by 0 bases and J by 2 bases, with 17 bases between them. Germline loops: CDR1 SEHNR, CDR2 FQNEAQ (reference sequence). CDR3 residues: CASSLALGDFRPYEQYF. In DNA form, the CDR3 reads TGTGCCAGCAGCTTAGCCCTAGGGGACTTCCGACCCTACGAGCAGTACTTC.

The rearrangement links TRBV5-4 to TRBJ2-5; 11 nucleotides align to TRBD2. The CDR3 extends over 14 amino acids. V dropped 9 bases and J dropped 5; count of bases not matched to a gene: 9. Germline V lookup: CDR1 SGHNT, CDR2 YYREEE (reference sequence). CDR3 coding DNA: TGTGCCACCCATATAGCGGGAGGGGGGGAGACCCAGTACTTC. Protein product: CATHIAGGGETQYF.

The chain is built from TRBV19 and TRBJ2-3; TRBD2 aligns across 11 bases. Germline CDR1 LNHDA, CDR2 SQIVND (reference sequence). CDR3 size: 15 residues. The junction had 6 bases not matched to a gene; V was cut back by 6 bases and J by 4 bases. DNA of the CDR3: TGTGCCAGTAGCTCTAGCGGGAGGAGGTCAGATACGCAGTATTTT. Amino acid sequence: CASSSSGRRSDTQYF. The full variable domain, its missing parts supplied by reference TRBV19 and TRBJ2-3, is DGGITQSPKYLFRKEGQNVTLSCEQNLNHDAMYWYRQDPGQGLRLIYYSQIVNDFQKGDIAEGYSVSREKKESFPLTVTSAQKNPTAFYLCASSSSGRRSDTQYFGPGTRLTVL.

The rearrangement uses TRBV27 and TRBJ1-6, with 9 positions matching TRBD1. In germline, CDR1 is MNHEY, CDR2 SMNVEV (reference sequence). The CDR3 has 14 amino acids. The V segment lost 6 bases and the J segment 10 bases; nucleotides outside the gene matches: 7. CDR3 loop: CASRPQGAGSPLHF. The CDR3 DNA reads TGTGCCAGCAGACCACAGGGGGCTGGATCACCCCTCCACTTT.

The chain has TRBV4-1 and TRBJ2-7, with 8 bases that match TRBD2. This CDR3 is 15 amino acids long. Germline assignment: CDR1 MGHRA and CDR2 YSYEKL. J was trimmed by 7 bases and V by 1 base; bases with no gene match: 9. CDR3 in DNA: TGCGCCAGCAGCCAAGTTACTAGCGGAATAAATGAGCAGTACTTC. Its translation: CASSQVTSGINEQYF.

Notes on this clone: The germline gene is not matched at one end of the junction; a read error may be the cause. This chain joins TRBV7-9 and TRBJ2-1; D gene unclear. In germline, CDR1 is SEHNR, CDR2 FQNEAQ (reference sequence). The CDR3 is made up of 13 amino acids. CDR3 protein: CSSSLVDINEQFF. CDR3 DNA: TGTTCCAGCAGCTTAGTTGACATCAATGAGCAGTTCTTC.

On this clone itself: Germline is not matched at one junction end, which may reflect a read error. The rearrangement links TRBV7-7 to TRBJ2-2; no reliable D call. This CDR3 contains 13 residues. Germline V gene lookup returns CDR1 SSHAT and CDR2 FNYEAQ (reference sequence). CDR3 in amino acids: CASSLAPTGELFF. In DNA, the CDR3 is TGTGCTAGCAGCTTAGCCCCAACCGGGGAGCTGTTTTTT.

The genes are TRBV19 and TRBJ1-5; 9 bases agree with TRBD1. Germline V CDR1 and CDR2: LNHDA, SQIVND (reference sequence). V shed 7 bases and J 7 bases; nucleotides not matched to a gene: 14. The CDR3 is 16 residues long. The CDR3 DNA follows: TGTGCCAGTACCTCTGGACAGGGGCCCCTCCGACAGCCCCAGCATTTT. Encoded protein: CASTSGQGPLRQPQHF.

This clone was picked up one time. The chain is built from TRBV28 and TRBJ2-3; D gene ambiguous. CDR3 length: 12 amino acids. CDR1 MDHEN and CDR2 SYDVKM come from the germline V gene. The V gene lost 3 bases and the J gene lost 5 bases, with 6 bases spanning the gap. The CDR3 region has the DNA TGTGCCAGCAGTTTTGTAATAGATACGCAGTATTTT. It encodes CASSFVIDTQYF.

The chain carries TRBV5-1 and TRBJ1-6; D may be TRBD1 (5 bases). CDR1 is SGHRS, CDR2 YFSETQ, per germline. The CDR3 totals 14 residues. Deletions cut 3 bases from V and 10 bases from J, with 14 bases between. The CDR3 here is CASSWVGGESPLHF. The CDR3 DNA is TGCGCCAGCAGCTGGGTCGGGGGAGAATCACCCCTCCACTTT. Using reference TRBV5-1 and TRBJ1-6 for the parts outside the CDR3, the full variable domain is KAGVTQTPRYLIKTRGQQVTLSCSPISGHRSVSWYQQTPGQGLQFLFEYFSETQRNKGNFPGRFSGRQFSNSRSEMNVSTLELGDSALYLCASSWVGGESPLHFGNGTRLTVT.

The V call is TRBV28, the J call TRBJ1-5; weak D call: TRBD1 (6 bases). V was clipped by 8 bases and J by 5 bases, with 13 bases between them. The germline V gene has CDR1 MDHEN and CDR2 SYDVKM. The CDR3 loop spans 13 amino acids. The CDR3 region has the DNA TGTGCCAGCCAGATCAGGGGATATCAGCCCCAGCATTTT. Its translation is CASQIRGYQPQHF.

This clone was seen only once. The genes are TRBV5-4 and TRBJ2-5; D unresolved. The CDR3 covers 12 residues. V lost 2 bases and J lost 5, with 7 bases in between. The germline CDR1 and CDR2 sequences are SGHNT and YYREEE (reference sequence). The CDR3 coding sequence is TGTGCCAGCAGCTTCCCTAGGGAGACCCAGTACTTC. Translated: CASSFPRETQYF. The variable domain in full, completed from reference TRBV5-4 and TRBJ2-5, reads ETGVTQSPTHLIKTRGQQVTLRCSSQSGHNTVSWYQQALGQGPQFIFQYYREEENGRGNFPPRFSGLQFPNYSSELNVNALELDDSALYLCASSFPRETQYFGPGTRLLVL.

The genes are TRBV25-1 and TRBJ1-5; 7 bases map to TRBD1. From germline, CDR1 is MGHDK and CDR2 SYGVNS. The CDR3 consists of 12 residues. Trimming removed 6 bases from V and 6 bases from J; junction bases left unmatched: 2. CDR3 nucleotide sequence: TGTGCCAGCAGGGGGGACAGTCAGCCCCAGCATTTT. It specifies CASRGDSQPQHF.

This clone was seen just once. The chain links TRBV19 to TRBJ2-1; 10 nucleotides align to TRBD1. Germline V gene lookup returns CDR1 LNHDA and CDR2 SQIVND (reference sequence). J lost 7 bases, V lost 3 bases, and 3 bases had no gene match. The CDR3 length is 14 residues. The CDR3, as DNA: TGTGCCAGTAGTATGCGGGACAGGGGTAATGAGCAGTTCTTC. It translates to CASSMRDRGNEQFF.

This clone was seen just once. CDR3 sequence reads: CASSLKGTNYGYTF. The DNA of the CDR3 is TGTGCCAGCAGCTTAAAGGGGACTAACTATGGCTACACCTTC. This chain uses TRBV5-4 with TRBJ1-2; weak D call: TRBD1 (5 bases). The CDR3 is 14 residues long. Per the germline V gene, CDR1 is SGHNT and CDR2 is YYREEE (reference sequence). The V end lost 2 bases, the J end lost 0 bases, and 8 bases lay between the germline ends.